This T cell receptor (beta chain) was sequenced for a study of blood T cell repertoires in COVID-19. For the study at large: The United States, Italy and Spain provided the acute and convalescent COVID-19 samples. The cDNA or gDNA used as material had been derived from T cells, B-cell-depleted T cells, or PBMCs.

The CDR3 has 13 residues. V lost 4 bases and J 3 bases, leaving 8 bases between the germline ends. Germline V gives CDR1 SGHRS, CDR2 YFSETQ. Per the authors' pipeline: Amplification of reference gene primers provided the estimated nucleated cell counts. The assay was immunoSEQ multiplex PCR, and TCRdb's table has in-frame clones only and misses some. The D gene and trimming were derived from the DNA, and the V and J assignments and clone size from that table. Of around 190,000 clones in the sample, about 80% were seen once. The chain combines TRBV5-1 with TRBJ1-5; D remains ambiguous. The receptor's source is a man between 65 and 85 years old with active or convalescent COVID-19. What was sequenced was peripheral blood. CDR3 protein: CASSIELNQPQHF. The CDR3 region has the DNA TGCGCCAGCAGCATCGAACTCAATCAGCCCCAGCATTTT.